This T cell receptor beta chain was documented in a study of T cell responses to AZD1222 COVID-19 vaccine. Details on this clone: Its antigen is not known.

TCRdb keeps only in-frame clones here, not all; method: immunoSEQ multiplex PCR. The sample carries 130,000 or so clones, 91% recorded once. V lost 0 bases and J 5 bases, leaving 9 bases between the germline ends. The CDR3 totals 14 residues. From germline, CDR1 is SGDLS and CDR2 YYNGEE. The study, taken as a whole, reports: Following two doses of AZD1222, Spike-specific TCR breadth and depth rose.

The rearrangement uses TRBV9 and TRBJ2-1; tentatively, D is TRBD2 (6 bases). The starting material was peripheral blood, obtained 28 days after the second dose of the MenACWY control vaccine. The sequence was obtained from an adult who received the MenACWY meningococcal vaccine as a control. The CDR3 DNA sequence: TGTGCCAGCAGCGTAGAGGGAGGTCACAATGAGCAGTTCTTC. It yields the protein CASSVEGGHNEQFF.